The 19 T cell receptor beta chains below come from one sample, sequenced in a study of shared clonotypes between healthy human individuals. Naive CD8 cells comprised CD45RO-negative, CCR7-positively selected cells, excluding terminally differentiated effector memory CD45RA+ cells. Clones were sequenced by immunoSEQ multiplex PCR, and TCRdb holds only the in-frame ones, with some missing. The sample includes 2 million to 2.5 million clones, 90% to 95% seen only once; the top ten take over 1.5%. The sample comprised naive CD8+ T cells from PBMCs. Receptors were obtained from a man between 18 and 35 years old in good health. Some clones in this sample may be carry-over from other donors' samples.

This clone was seen a few times. The chain employs TRBV2 and TRBJ1-1; D uncertain. Germline lookup yields CDR1 SNHLY and CDR2 FYNNEI. The CDR3 loop spans 14 amino acids. Between the trimmed V and J ends, which lost 6 bases and 7 bases, there was a span of 18 bases. The CDR3: CASRSGRVPNEAFF. The CDR3 DNA sequence: TGTGCCAGCAGATCCGGGAGAGTACCGAATGAAGCTTTCTTT.

The chain has TRBV4-1 and TRBJ1-1, with D perhaps matching TRBD1 (5 bases). The CDR3 is made up of 15 amino acids. Germline lookup yields CDR1 MGHRA and CDR2 YSYEKL. V was shortened by 2 bases and J by 1 base, with 11 bases between the two germline ends. The CDR3 DNA reads TGCGCCAGCAGCCAAACAGCAGGGTCGAACACTGAAGCTTTCTTT. This codes for CASSQTAGSNTEAFF.

This chain joins TRBV15 and TRBJ1-4, with D possibly matching TRBD1 (5 bases). This CDR3 is built from 18 residues. Trimming shortened V by 3 bases and J by 1 base, and 18 bases separated the two germline ends. Germline V gene sequence: CDR1 LNHNV, CDR2 YYDKDF (reference sequence). DNA of the CDR3: TGTGCCACCAGCAGGCCGCCCTCGCAGGGAGTAACTAATGAAAAACTGTTTTTT. Translated, it gives CATSRPPSQGVTNEKLFF.

The chain links TRBV7-9 to TRBJ2-1; TRBD2 agrees at 11 bases. CDR1 and CDR2 (germline): SEHNR, FQNEAQ (reference sequence). With V trimmed by 5 bases and J by 7 bases, 10 bases remained unmatched. The CDR3 extends over 16 amino acids. The CDR3 DNA reads TGTGCCAGCAGCCCTCAGACTAGCGGGGCTGGGAATGAGCAGTTCTTC. As protein: CASSPQTSGAGNEQFF.

The chain links TRBV4-2 to TRBJ2-7, with 12 bases that match TRBD1. V was pared by 0 bases and J by 3 bases, with 6 bases of the junction left unmatched. The CDR3 consists of 17 residues. Per the germline V gene, CDR1 is LGHNA and CDR2 is YNFKEQ. The CDR3 reads CASSQETGTGGFYEQYF. The CDR3 DNA follows: TGTGCCAGCAGCCAAGAAACCGGGACAGGGGGCTTCTACGAGCAGTACTTC.

The genes are TRBV28 and TRBJ2-7; D possibly matches TRBD1 or TRBD2 (6 bases each). Trimming removed 6 bases at V and 3 bases at J, with 15 bases between. This CDR3 has 14 residues. Germline V lookup: CDR1 MDHEN, CDR2 SYDVKM. The CDR3 nucleotides are TGTGCCAGCAGCTACGTCGGGGGCGGCTACGAGCAGTACTTC. Its protein product is CASSYVGGGYEQYF. Using reference TRBV28 and TRBJ2-7 for the parts outside the CDR3, the full variable domain is DVKVTQSSRYLVKRTGEKVFLECVQDMDHENMFWYRQDPGLGLRLIYFSYDVKMKEKGDIPEGYSVSREKKERFSLILESASTNQTSMYLCASSYVGGGYEQYFGPGTRLTVT.

The genes are TRBV6-1 and TRBJ2-7, with TRBD1 matching over 8 bases. The germline V gene encodes CDR1 MNHNS and CDR2 SASEGT. The CDR3 has 13 residues. V lost 6 bases and J lost 4; bases outside the gene matches: 5. CDR3 amino acids: CASRGQAGYEQYF. The CDR3 nucleotides are TGTGCCAGCAGGGGACAGGCGGGATACGAGCAGTACTTC.

The chain is built from TRBV27 and TRBJ1-1; D gene ambiguous. V lost 3 bases, J lost 4 bases, and 12 bases lay in between. CDR3 length equals 14 residues. Germline CDR1 MNHEY, CDR2 SMNVEV (reference sequence). CDR3 coding DNA: TGTGCCAGCAGTTTGGTGGAGGGCGGCACTGAAGCTTTCTTT. Residues: CASSLVEGGTEAFF.

This rearrangement joins TRBV29-1 to TRBJ1-2; TRBD1 agrees at 8 bases. Per germline, CDR1 SQVTM and CDR2 ANQGSEA. The V and J ends lost 2 bases and 5 bases, in that order; junction bases with no gene match: 10. This CDR3 spans 15 amino acids. The CDR3 sequence: CSVETGQGPRYGYTF. CDR3 sequence (DNA): TGCAGCGTTGAAACCGGACAGGGACCGAGGTATGGCTACACCTTC.

Only a few counts were recorded for this clone. J is TRBJ2-7 and V is TRBV4-1; the D is unclear. The CDR3 is 12 residues long. V dropped 4 bases and J dropped 2 bases, with 6 bases sitting between them. Germline V lookup: CDR1 MGHRA, CDR2 YSYEKL. The CDR3 sequence is CASSLGTYEQYF. CDR3 DNA sequence: TGCGCCAGCAGCCTAGGTACCTACGAGCAGTACTTC.

The chain has TRBV28 and TRBJ2-5; 9 bases fit TRBD1. The CDR3 is made up of 15 amino acids. J gave up 5 bases and V 5 bases, and 9 bases lay outside the gene matches. The germline V gene has CDR1 MDHEN and CDR2 SYDVKM. Written as DNA, the CDR3 is TGTGCCAGCAGTCGAGGACAGGGGTATGCGGAGACCCAGTACTTC. Amino acid sequence: CASSRGQGYAETQYF.

The chain is built from TRBV25-1 and TRBJ2-1; 7 bases map to TRBD1. Germline trimming cut 3 bases from V and 12 bases from J; bases unmatched to any gene: 11. The CDR3 runs 14 residues. Germline V gene lookup returns CDR1 MGHDK and CDR2 SYGVNS. CDR3: CASSERGLGRGQFF. In DNA, the CDR3 is TGTGCCAGCAGTGAGAGGGGGCTAGGACGGGGGCAGTTCTTC.

The V gene is TRBV29-1, the J gene TRBJ2-1; 7 bases are a match to TRBD1. V was clipped by 3 bases and J by 2 bases; unmatched bases: 4. Germline V gene lookup returns CDR1 SQVTM and CDR2 ANQGSEA. The CDR3 runs to 14 residues. The CDR3 bases are TGCAGCGTTGAGGATCAGGGGGCCTACAATGAGCAGTTCTTC. This encodes CSVEDQGAYNEQFF.

This chain connects TRBV19 to TRBJ2-7, with 7 bases aligning to TRBD1. V shed 4 bases, J shed 6 bases, and the junction held 9 bases outside the gene matches. This CDR3 region has 14 residues. Germline lookup yields CDR1 LNHDA and CDR2 SQIVND (reference sequence). Written as DNA, the CDR3 is TGTGCCAGTAGTACCCGACAGGGACGTGGCGAGCAGTACTTC. As protein: CASSTRQGRGEQYF.

The chain is built from TRBV15 and TRBJ2-7; D perhaps matches TRBD2 (5 bases). CDR1 and CDR2 from the germline V gene are LNHNV and YYDKDF (reference sequence). V lost 3 bases to trimming and J lost 4 bases, with 13 bases between them. The CDR3 is made up of 14 amino acids. CDR3 nucleotide sequence: TGTGCCACCAGCAGGCGCGGCGGAGGTTACGAGCAGTACTTC. Translation gives CATSRRGGGYEQYF.

This rearrangement joins TRBV28 to TRBJ2-1, with 11 positions matching TRBD2. The CDR3 has 14 amino acids. Losses at the gene ends were 3 bases for V and 14 bases for J; bases not matched to a gene: 9. In germline, CDR1 is MDHEN, CDR2 SYDVKM. The CDR3 is CASSFRTSGSCEFF. CDR3 nucleotide sequence: TGTGCCAGCAGTTTCCGCACTAGCGGGAGTTGTGAGTTCTTC.

The chain carries TRBV29-1 and TRBJ1-2; D unclear. Trimming left V 5 bases short and J 6 bases short, with 10 bases between. This CDR3 is 11 amino acids long. Looked up from germline, CDR1 is SQVTM and CDR2 is ANQGSEA. The DNA for the CDR3 is TGCAGCGTTAGGCCCCGGGATGGCTACACCTTC. Residues: CSVRPRDGYTF.

This clone was seen a single time. The chain joins TRBV7-9 to TRBJ2-2; no firm D call. Germline V gene sequence: CDR1 SEHNR, CDR2 FQNEAQ (reference sequence). The CDR3 has 14 residues. Trimming removed 1 base from V and 4 bases from J, with 7 bases in between. The CDR3 DNA reads TGTGCCAGCAGCTTAGTGGCCGTCACCGGGGAGCTGTTTTTT. This gives the protein CASSLVAVTGELFF.

V usage is TRBV9 and J usage is TRBJ1-1; D is unresolved. The CDR3 spans 16 residues. Germline V CDR1 and CDR2: SGDLS, YYNGEE. The germline V and J ends were trimmed by 1 base and 3 bases, with 16 bases remaining between them. The CDR3 bases are TGTGCCAGCAGCGTAAACCCCTCGCGAGCTTACACTGAAGCTTTCTTT. Its translation: CASSVNPSRAYTEAFF.